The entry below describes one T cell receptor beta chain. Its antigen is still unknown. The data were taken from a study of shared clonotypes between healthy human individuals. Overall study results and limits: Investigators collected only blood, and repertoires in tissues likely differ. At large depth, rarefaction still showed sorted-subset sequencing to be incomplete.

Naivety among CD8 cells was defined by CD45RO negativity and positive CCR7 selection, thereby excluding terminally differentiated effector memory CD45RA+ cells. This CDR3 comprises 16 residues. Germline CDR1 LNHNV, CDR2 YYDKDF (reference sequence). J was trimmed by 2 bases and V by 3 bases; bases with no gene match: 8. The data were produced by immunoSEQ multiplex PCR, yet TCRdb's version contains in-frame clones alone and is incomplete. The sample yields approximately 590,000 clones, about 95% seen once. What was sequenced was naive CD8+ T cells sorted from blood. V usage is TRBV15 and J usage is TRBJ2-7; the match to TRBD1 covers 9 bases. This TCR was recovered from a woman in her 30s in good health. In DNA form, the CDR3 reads TGTGCCACCAGCAGGGGGGCGGGACAGGGCACCTACGAGCAGTACTTC. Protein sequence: CATSRGAGQGTYEQYF.